A single sample gave rise to the 7 T cell receptor beta chains below, sequenced in a study of long-term antiretroviral therapy in people with HIV. An immunoSEQ assay, version v3.0, was performed at survey level. Assay used: immunoSEQ multiplex PCR; TCRdb lists only in-frame clones, some missing. The data contain just under 10,000 clones, around 75% of them singletons. Specimen: unsorted PBMCs, collected 1.8 years before starting antiretroviral therapy. These receptors came from a man aged 40-50 years with HIV.

The rearrangement uses TRBV4-1 and TRBJ1-2; 8 nucleotides match TRBD1. CDR3 length equals 15 residues. Germline V lookup: CDR1 MGHRA, CDR2 YSYEKL. J was trimmed by 8 bases and V by 4 bases; bases with no gene match: 12. The DNA for the CDR3 is TGCGCCAGCAGCCTGATGGGAGACAGGGGTGGGGGCTACACCTTC. It translates to CASSLMGDRGGGYTF.

This chain uses TRBV5-1 with TRBJ1-3; unclear D gene. V was cut by 3 bases and J by 0 bases, with 13 bases left in between. Per germline, CDR1 SGHRS and CDR2 YFSETQ. The CDR3 totals 16 residues. The CDR3 region is CASSWAGWVSGNTIYF. CDR3 in DNA: TGCGCCAGCAGCTGGGCAGGTTGGGTCTCTGGAAACACCATATATTTT. The full variable domain, in which reference TRBV5-1 and TRBJ1-3 provide the parts outside the CDR3, is KAGVTQTPRYLIKTRGQQVTLSCSPISGHRSVSWYQQTPGQGLQFLFEYFSETQRNKGNFPGRFSGRQFSNSRSEMNVSTLELGDSALYLCASSWAGWVSGNTIYFGEGSWLTVV.

This clone has just a few counts. The chain has TRBV27 and TRBJ1-5; no clear D. Per the germline V gene, CDR1 is MNHEY and CDR2 is SMNVEV (reference sequence). V was clipped by 9 bases and J by 5 bases, with 17 bases between them. The length of the CDR3 is 14 residues. CDR3 bases: TGTGCCAGTTCTCCGGGCCCGGGCTATCAGCCCCAGCATTTT. Translated, it gives CASSPGPGYQPQHF.

V usage is TRBV5-1 and J usage is TRBJ2-1; D not certain. The germline V gene encodes CDR1 SGHRS and CDR2 YFSETQ. V lost 0 bases and J lost 0, with 10 bases in between. This CDR3 has 16 residues. The CDR3 DNA is TGCGCCAGCAGCTTGGTGATCAGGAGCTCCTACAATGAGCAGTTCTTC. Its protein is CASSLVIRSSYNEQFF. The full variable domain, rest sourced from reference TRBV5-1 and TRBJ2-1, is KAGVTQTPRYLIKTRGQQVTLSCSPISGHRSVSWYQQTPGQGLQFLFEYFSETQRNKGNFPGRFSGRQFSNSRSEMNVSTLELGDSALYLCASSLVIRSSYNEQFFGPGTRLTVL.

The chain couples TRBV11-2 to TRBJ2-1; 8 bases line up with TRBD2. V lost 3 bases, J lost 6 bases, and 7 bases stayed unmatched. The CDR3 has 15 residues. Germline V gene sequence: CDR1 SGHAT, CDR2 FQNNGV. The CDR3 region has the DNA TGTGCCAGCAGCTTGGCGGGGGGAACCGGCAATGAGCAGTTCTTC. It translates to CASSLAGGTGNEQFF.

This clone was counted a few times. V usage is TRBV12-5 and J usage is TRBJ1-6; D gene unclear. CDR1 is LGHNT, CDR2 FRNRAP, per germline. The length of the CDR3 is 14 residues. The V end lost 1 base, the J end lost 8 bases, and 9 bases lay between the germline ends. This CDR3 reads CASGLGTAYSPLHF. The CDR3 DNA follows: TGTGCTAGTGGTTTGGGGACGGCTTATTCACCCCTCCACTTT.

The chain employs TRBV27 and TRBJ1-1; TRBD1 is a possible D gene (5 bases). V lost 8 bases and J lost 4, with 14 bases in between. CDR1 and CDR2 (germline): MNHEY, SMNVEV (reference sequence). The CDR3 length is 13 residues. The chain's CDR3 is CASYPGGSTEAFF. The CDR3 DNA sequence: TGTGCCAGCTATCCTGGGGGGTCCACTGAAGCTTTCTTT.